Listed here are 19 T cell receptor beta chains from one sample, sequenced in a study of cytomegalovirus exposure and HLA in healthy donors. Repertoires were generated with immunoSEQ multiplex PCR, while TCRdb's copy carries only in-frame clones and drops some. Among under 100,000 clones listed, approximately 96% were seen once. Input material: PBMCs. Source of these receptors: a man aged 18 to 29 in good health and CMV-seronegative.

CDR3 region: CASSLGVDGYTF. Here the CDR3 DNA reads TGTGCCAGCAGTTTAGGGGTTGATGGCTACACCTTC. V is TRBV6-5 and J is TRBJ1-2; the D gene is possibly TRBD1 (5 bases). Germline CDR1 reads MNHEY; CDR2 reads SVGAGI. The V gene lost 4 bases and the J gene lost 6 bases, with 9 bases spanning the gap. This CDR3 is built from 12 residues.

This clone was observed once. The chain has TRBV7-2 and TRBJ2-4; tentatively, D is TRBD1 (5 bases). The CDR3 is 15 amino acids. CDR1 is SGHTA, CDR2 FQGNSA, per germline. V was shortened by 5 bases and J by 0 bases, with 11 bases between the two germline ends. CDR3 protein: CASSQQVTAKNIQYF. The CDR3 coding sequence is TGTGCCAGCAGCCAACAGGTTACAGCCAAAAACATTCAGTACTTC. Looking up the rest from reference TRBV7-2 and TRBJ2-4 gives the full variable domain: GAGVSQSPSNKVTEKGKDVELRCDPISGHTALYWYRQSLGQGLEFLIYFQGNSAPDKSGLPSDRFSAERTGGSVSTLTIQRTQQEDSAVYLCASSQQVTAKNIQYFGAGTRLSVL.

CDR3 coding DNA: TGCGCCGGGGAAGCGCCCAAGGGACTAGCGGGAGCCTACGAGCAGTACGTC. Its translation is CAGEAPKGLAGAYEQYV. The J gene is TRBJ2-7, the V gene TRBV4-1; 14 nucleotides line up with TRBD2. This CDR3 has 17 residues. The V gene end was trimmed by 11 bases and the J gene end by 2 bases; junction bases not matched to a gene: 14. Germline V gene data show CDR1 as MGHRA and CDR2 as YSYEKL.

This chain joins TRBV27 and TRBJ1-1; D uncertain. The CDR3 totals 13 residues. V lost 2 bases, J lost 7 bases, and 11 bases lay in between. Germline V gene data show CDR1 as MNHEY and CDR2 as SMNVEV (reference sequence). The CDR3 DNA reads as TGTGCCAGCAGTTTAGGGTCGCAGGTTGAAGCTTTCTTT. Translation gives CASSLGSQVEAFF.

V gene TRBV27 combines with J gene TRBJ1-2, with D perhaps TRBD1 (5 bases). This CDR3 has 13 amino acids. Germline CDR1 and CDR2: MNHEY and SMNVEV (reference sequence). Trimming stripped 6 bases from V and 4 bases from J, with 12 bases between. The CDR3 bases are TGTGCCAGCAGGCAAAGGGGTGGCTATGGCTACACCTTC. Translating it yields CASRQRGGYGYTF.

This sequence joins TRBV14 and TRBJ1-1, with D hard to call. The CDR3 sequence is 13 residues long. Germline assignment: CDR1 SGHDN and CDR2 FVKESK. The germline V and J ends were trimmed by 2 bases and 4 bases, with 8 bases remaining between them. CDR3 in DNA: TGTGCCAGCAGCCAATCTGTCGGCACTGAAGCTTTCTTT. Protein sequence: CASSQSVGTEAFF. Combining the CDR3 with reference TRBV14 and TRBJ1-1 gives the whole variable domain EAGVTQFPSHSVIEKGQTVTLRCDPISGHDNLYWYRRVMGKEIKFLLHFVKESKQDESGMPNNRFLAERTGGTYSTLKVQPAELEDSGVYFCASSQSVGTEAFFGQGTRLTVV.

In its sample, this clone was seen once. The rearrangement links TRBV5-4 to TRBJ2-1, with TRBD2 matching over 7 bases. Germline CDR1 SGHNT, CDR2 YYREEE (reference sequence). This CDR3 is 16 amino acids long. Losses at the gene ends were 4 bases for V and 5 bases for J; bases not matched to a gene: 12. The CDR3 sequence is CASSPPTSFSDNEQFF. CDR3 coding DNA: TGTGCCAGCAGCCCACCGACTAGCTTTTCAGACAATGAGCAGTTCTTC. The whole variable domain, remainder taken from reference TRBV5-4 and TRBJ2-1, is ETGVTQSPTHLIKTRGQQVTLRCSSQSGHNTVSWYQQALGQGPQFIFQYYREEENGRGNFPPRFSGLQFPNYSSELNVNALELDDSALYLCASSPPTSFSDNEQFFGPGTRLTVL.

The chain employs TRBV5-4 and TRBJ1-1; TRBD1 aligns across 7 bases. Germline CDR1 and CDR2: SGHNT and YYREEE (reference sequence). The V segment lost 0 bases and the J segment 0 bases; nucleotides outside the gene matches: 5. The CDR3 is 16 residues long. This CDR3 is CASSLGGRGMNTEAFF. CDR3 bases: TGTGCCAGCAGCTTGGGCGGCAGGGGGATGAACACTGAAGCTTTCTTT.

V and J are TRBV19 and TRBJ2-1; 7 positions match TRBD2. Germline V gives CDR1 LNHDA, CDR2 SQIVND (reference sequence). V was clipped by 7 bases and J by 0 bases; unmatched bases: 12. The CDR3 totals 17 residues. DNA of the CDR3: TGTGCCAGTACACATCCGGGAGGCGGGAGCTCCTACAATGAGCAGTTCTTC. Protein: CASTHPGGGSSYNEQFF.

V usage is TRBV9 and J usage is TRBJ2-2; tentative D call: TRBD2 (5 bases). Per the germline V gene, CDR1 is SGDLS and CDR2 is YYNGEE. CDR3 length: 12 residues. Trimming removed 3 bases at V and 9 bases at J, with 9 bases between. The DNA for the CDR3 is TGTGCCAGCAGCGGCGGGTACAGGGAGCTGTTTTTT. Residues: CASSGGYRELFF.

This chain connects TRBV6-5 to TRBJ2-7; 9 bases match TRBD2. The trim removed 4 bases at V and 4 bases at J, leaving 5 bases unmatched. Germline assignment: CDR1 MNHEY and CDR2 SVGAGI. The CDR3 spans 14 residues. CDR3: CASSFSGSTYEQYF. DNA of the CDR3: TGTGCCAGCAGTTTTAGCGGGAGCACTTACGAGCAGTACTTC.

The V and J genes are TRBV7-9 and TRBJ2-7; D is perhaps TRBD2 (5 bases). This CDR3 region has 15 residues. V shed 2 bases and J shed 0 bases, with 11 bases lying between them. Germline V gene data show CDR1 as SEHNR and CDR2 as FQNEAQ (reference sequence). CDR3 bases: TGTGCCAGCAGCTTATATGGGGAGCTCTCCTACGAGCAGTACTTC. Protein product: CASSLYGELSYEQYF.

The chain combines TRBV5-1 with TRBJ1-3, with D unclear. Between the trimmed V and J ends, which lost 4 bases and 0 bases, there was a span of 11 bases. The CDR3 is 15 residues long. The germline V gene encodes CDR1 SGHRS and CDR2 YFSETQ. For the CDR3, the DNA is TGCGCCAGCAGCCCGGCGGTGGGCTCTGGAAACACCATATATTTT. This sequence encodes CASSPAVGSGNTIYF.

This CDR3 reads CASSRSSGGSTDTQYF. CDR3 DNA sequence: TGTGCCAGCAGTCGATCTAGCGGGGGGAGCACAGATACGCAGTATTTT. The V and J genes are TRBV6-6 and TRBJ2-3, with 11 positions matching TRBD2. V dropped 5 bases and J dropped 0; count of bases not matched to a gene: 4. From germline, CDR1 is MNHNY and CDR2 SVGAGI (reference sequence). The CDR3 is made up of 16 amino acids.

The CDR3 sequence is CASSSGGYGYTF. The CDR3 DNA reads TGTGCCAGCAGCTCGGGGGGATATGGCTACACCTTC. The genes are TRBV9 and TRBJ1-2; D is perhaps TRBD1 (5 bases). In germline, CDR1 is SGDLS, CDR2 YYNGEE. V lost 4 bases and J lost 5, with 9 bases in between. CDR3 length: 12 residues.

Turning to this clone: The sample contains more than one DNA sequence encoding this CDR3. This chain connects TRBV5-1 to TRBJ2-1; 10 bases line up with TRBD2. J lost 6 bases, V lost 0 bases, and 3 bases had no gene match. Germline CDR1 SGHRS, CDR2 YFSETQ. The CDR3 is 15 amino acids. As DNA, the CDR3 is TGCGCCAGCAGCTTGGGCCTAGCGGGAGCCAATGAGCAGTTCTTC. It encodes CASSLGLAGANEQFF.

In DNA form, the CDR3 reads TGCGCCAGCATGGGACTAGCGGGAGGGATGTCCTATACGCAGTATTTT. It specifies CASMGLAGGMSYTQYF. The chain has TRBV10-2 and TRBJ2-3, with 16 bases matching TRBD2. Germline V CDR1 and CDR2: WSHSY, SAAADI. V lost 7 bases to trimming and J lost 7 bases; unmatched junction nucleotides: 8. The CDR3 totals 16 residues.

In this sample, this clone turned up once. The chain employs TRBV30 and TRBJ2-3; 7 bases map to TRBD1. Germline CDR1 GTSNPN, CDR2 SVGIG (reference sequence). The CDR3 runs to 14 residues. The J segment lost 2 bases and the V segment lost 2 bases, leaving 4 bases of the junction unmatched. CDR3 sequence reads: CAWSTGQNTDTQYF. The CDR3 bases are TGTGCCTGGAGTACGGGACAGAACACAGATACGCAGTATTTT.

V is TRBV9 and J is TRBJ2-7; D is unresolved. V was pared by 0 bases and J by 4 bases, with 14 bases between. Germline lookup yields CDR1 SGDLS and CDR2 YYNGEE. CDR3 length equals 15 residues. CDR3 nucleotide sequence: TGTGCCAGCAGCGTAGGGGCCCCCGGCAAATACGAGCAGTACTTC. As protein: CASSVGAPGKYEQYF.